A selection of T cell receptor beta chains follows, all from one sample in a study of tumor and adjacent non-tumor tissue in lung cancer. Using its own MiXCR run on the multiplex PCR reads, TCRdb lists one record per CDR3 protein. The table lists under 95,000 distinct CDR3 sequences, around three fifths of them singletons. Sequencing input: lung tumor tissue. These TCRs come from a man in his sixties or seventies with non-small cell lung cancer. Each CDR3 is given with its conserved first and last residue. D genes are given only for firm matches. The size of a clone is reported for some rows only, either as once, few or many, or as a class for expanded clones.

size: .
D: TRBD1
J: TRBJ2-1
V: TRBV11-3
CDR3: CASSLSRDSFSNEQFF
DNA: TGTGCCAGCAGCTTATCCCGGGACAGTTTTAGCAATGAGCAGTTCTTC

size: .
D: .
J: TRBJ2-7
V: TRBV5-4
CDR3: CGSRGRYEQYF
DNA: TGTGGCAGTAGAGGCAGGTACGAGCAGTACTTC

size: many
D: TRBD2
J: TRBJ2-4
V: TRBV10-3
CDR3: CAISESVAGARLDKNIQYF
DNA: TGTGCCATCAGTGAGTCTGTAGCGGGGGCCAGGTTGGACAAAAACATTCAGTACTTC

size: .
D: TRBD2
J: TRBJ2-1
V: TRBV10-2
CDR3: CVSRLAGVLNEQFF
DNA: TGTGTCAGCAGACTAGCGGGAGTCTTGAATGAGCAGTTCTTC

size: .
D: .
J: TRBJ2-2
V: TRBV4-1
CDR3: CSSSQAPRSGELFF
DNA: TGCTCCAGCAGCCAAGCTCCCCGTTCCGGGGAGCTGTTTTTT

size: few
D: .
J: TRBJ2-3
V: TRBV5-1
CDR3: CASSLGLADTQYF
DNA: TGCGCCAGCAGCTTGGGACTAGCAGATACGCAGTATTTT

size: medium-sized
D: .
J: TRBJ1-2
V: TRBV6-6
CDR3: CASSWDVDGYTF
DNA: TGTGCCAGCAGTTGGGACGTGGATGGCTACACCTTC

size: many
D: .
J: TRBJ2-5
V: TRBV20-1
CDR3: CSARVSPQETQYF
DNA: TGCAGTGCTAGAGTATCCCCTCAAGAGACCCAGTACTTC

size: .
D: TRBD2
J: TRBJ2-7
V: TRBV6-5
CDR3: CVSGRTRYTSSYEQYF
DNA: TGTGTCAGCGGGAGAACTCGGTACACGAGCTCCTACGAGCAGTACTTC

size: few
D: .
J: TRBJ2-7
V: TRBV30
CDR3: CAWSVGADRGEHYF
DNA: TGTGCCTGGAGTGTAGGGGCCGACCGGGGTGAGCATTACTTC

size: .
D: TRBD1
J: TRBJ2-2
V: TRBV6-6
CDR3: CASGKDRAGELFF
DNA: TGTGCCAGCGGAAAGGACAGGGCCGGGGAGCTGTTTTTT

size: many
D: .
J: TRBJ2-7
V: TRBV30
CDR3: CAWSPNPVYEQYF
DNA: TGTGCCTGGAGTCCCAACCCGGTCTACGAGCAGTACTTC

size: many
D: TRBD1
J: TRBJ2-1
V: TRBV5-5
CDR3: CASSFEQGSSARNEQFF
DNA: TGTGCCAGCAGCTTCGAACAGGGGTCAAGCGCACGCAATGAGCAGTTCTTC

size: .
D: .
J: TRBJ2-3
V: TRBV6-5
CDR3: CNSSYSMAAADTKYF
DNA: TGTAACAGCAGTTACTCGATGGCAGCGGCAGATACGAAGTATTTT

size: .
D: .
J: TRBJ2-5
V: TRBV29-1
CDR3: CNVEPPHGRETQYF
DNA: TGCAACGTTGAACCCCCCCACGGGAGAGAGACCCAGTACTTC

size: .
D: .
J: TRBJ2-7
V: TRBV5-1
CDR3: CVSSWLIGTTYEQYF
DNA: TGCGTCAGCAGCTGGTTGATAGGGACGACCTACGAGCAGTACTTC

size: .
D: TRBD2
J: TRBJ2-5
V: TRBV29-1
CDR3: CSIGLRGETQYF
DNA: TGCAGCATTGGTCTCCGGGGGGAGACCCAGTATTTC

size: .
D: .
J: TRBJ2-3
V: TRBV14
CDR3: CANNLTDTQYF
DNA: TGTGCCAACAACCTCACAGATACGCAGTATTTT

size: many
D: TRBD2
J: TRBJ2-2
V: TRBV5-1
CDR3: CASSSGLAGVGTGELFF
DNA: TGCGCCAGCAGCTCCGGACTAGCGGGAGTGGGCACCGGGGAGCTGTTTTTT

size: .
D: .
J: TRBJ2-2
V: TRBV15
CDR3: CATSRGAKGKFRELFF
DNA: TGTGCCACCAGCAGAGGGGCCAAGGGGAAGTTCCGGGAGCTGTTTTTT

size: many
D: TRBD2
J: TRBJ2-1
V: TRBV20-1
CDR3: CSARPRTSGIDEQFF
DNA: TGCAGTGCTAGACCTCGGACTAGCGGGATAGATGAGCAGTTCTTC

size: .
D: TRBD1
J: TRBJ2-7
V: TRBV28
CDR3: CASSGTGSFYEQYF
DNA: TGTGCCAGCTCCGGGACAGGGTCCTTCTACGAGCAGTACTTC

size: .
D: .
J: TRBJ2-3
V: TRBV29-1
CDR3: CSVEWTSTDTQYF
DNA: TGCAGCGTTGAATGGACAAGCACAGATACGCAGTATTTC

size: once
D: TRBD1
J: TRBJ1-5
V: TRBV10-3
CDR3: CALNQGGGSSQPQHF
DNA: TGTGCCTTAAACCAGGGGGGAGGCAGCAGTCAGCCCCAGCATTTT

size: .
D: .
J: TRBJ2-2
V: TRBV11-3
CDR3: CASSLGRGSGVELFF
DNA: TGTGCTAGCAGCTTAGGCCGCGGATCAGGCGTGGAGTTGTTTTTT

size: .
D: .
J: TRBJ2-5
V: TRBV29-1
CDR3: CNVVILRGTQYF
DNA: TGCAACGTTGTTATCCTCCGGGGGACCCAGTACTTC

size: few
D: .
J: TRBJ2-2
V: TRBV5-1
CDR3: CASSLAARGGELFF
DNA: TGCGCCAGCAGCTTGGCCGCTCGAGGCGGGGAGCTGTTTTTT

size: .
D: .
J: TRBJ2-1
V: TRBV29-1
CDR3: CGPGNNGQFF
DNA: TGCGGACCCGGGAACAATGGGCAGTTCTTC

size: .
D: .
J: TRBJ1-4
V: TRBV11-2
CDR3: CAGNLVGQIGEKLFF
DNA: TGTGCCGGCAACTTGGTCGGACAGATTGGTGAAAAGCTGTTTTTT

size: many
D: .
J: TRBJ1-1
V: TRBV14
CDR3: CASSQEVYTEAFF
DNA: TGTGCCAGCAGCCAAGAGGTATACACTGAAGCTTTCTTT

size: many
D: .
J: TRBJ2-1
V: TRBV5-6
CDR3: CASSRRGPASEQFF
DNA: TGTGCCAGCAGCCGACGGGGGCCGGCAAGTGAGCAGTTCTTC